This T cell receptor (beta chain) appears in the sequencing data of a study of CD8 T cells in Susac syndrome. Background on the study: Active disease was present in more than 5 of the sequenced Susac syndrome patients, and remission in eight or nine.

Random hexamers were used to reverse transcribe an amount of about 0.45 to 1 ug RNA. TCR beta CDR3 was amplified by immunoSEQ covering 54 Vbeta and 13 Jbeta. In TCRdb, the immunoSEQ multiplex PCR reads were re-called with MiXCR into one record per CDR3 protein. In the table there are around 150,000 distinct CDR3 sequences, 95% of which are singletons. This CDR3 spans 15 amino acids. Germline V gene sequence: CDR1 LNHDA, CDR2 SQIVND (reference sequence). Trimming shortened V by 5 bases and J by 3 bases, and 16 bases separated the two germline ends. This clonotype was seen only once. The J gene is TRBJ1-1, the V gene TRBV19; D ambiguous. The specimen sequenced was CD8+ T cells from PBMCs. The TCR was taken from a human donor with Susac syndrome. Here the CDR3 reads CASSPKGLEDTEAFF. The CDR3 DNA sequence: TGTGCCAGTAGTCCCAAGGGCTTGGAGGACACTGAAGCTTTCTTT. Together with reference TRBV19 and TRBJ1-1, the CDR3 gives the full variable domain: DGGITQSPKYLFRKEGQNVTLSCEQNLNHDAMYWYRQDPGQGLRLIYYSQIVNDFQKGDIAEGYSVSREKKESFPLTVTSAQKNPTAFYLCASSPKGLEDTEAFFGQGTRLTVV.